This T cell receptor (beta chain) was observed in a study of technical replicates of blood from several donors. The V segment lost 5 bases and the J segment 4 bases; nucleotides outside the gene matches: 10. CDR3 length: 16 amino acids. Germline values: CDR1 SNHLY, CDR2 FYNNEI. Sequencing was performed with immunoSEQ multiplex PCR; in TCRdb, only in-frame clones are kept and a portion is missing. The profile covers about 53,000 clones, with about 86% appearing a single time and roughly 5.8% taken by the ten largest. What was sequenced was PBMCs. The source of this sequence is a human donor in good health. Some clones in this sample may be carry-over from other donors' samples. This sequence joins TRBV2 and TRBJ1-4, with TRBD1 identical over 7 bases. The DNA for the CDR3 is TGTGCCAGCAGTTTCCCACGGACAGGCGGTAATGAAAAACTGTTTTTT. This gives the protein CASSFPRTGGNEKLFF.